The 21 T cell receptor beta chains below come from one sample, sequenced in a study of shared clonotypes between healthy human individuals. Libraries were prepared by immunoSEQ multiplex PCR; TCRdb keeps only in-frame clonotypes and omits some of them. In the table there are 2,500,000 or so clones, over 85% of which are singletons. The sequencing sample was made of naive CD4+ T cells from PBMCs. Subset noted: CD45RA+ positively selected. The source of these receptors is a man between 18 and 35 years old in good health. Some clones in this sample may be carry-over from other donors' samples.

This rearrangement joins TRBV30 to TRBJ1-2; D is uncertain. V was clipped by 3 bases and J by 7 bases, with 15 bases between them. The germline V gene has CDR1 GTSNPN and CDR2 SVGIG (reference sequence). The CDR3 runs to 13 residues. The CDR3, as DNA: TGTGCCTGGAGGCCTGATTCAGCTACTGGCTACACCTTC. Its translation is CAWRPDSATGYTF.

CDR3 DNA sequence: TGTGCCAGCAGCCAGGATAATGAAAAACTGTTTTTT. The encoded protein is CASSQDNEKLFF. The V and J genes are TRBV7-2 and TRBJ1-4; D gene unclear. The CDR3 is made up of 12 amino acids. Germline V gene sequence: CDR1 SGHTA, CDR2 FQGNSA. V lost 5 bases to trimming and J lost 4 bases, with 5 bases between them.

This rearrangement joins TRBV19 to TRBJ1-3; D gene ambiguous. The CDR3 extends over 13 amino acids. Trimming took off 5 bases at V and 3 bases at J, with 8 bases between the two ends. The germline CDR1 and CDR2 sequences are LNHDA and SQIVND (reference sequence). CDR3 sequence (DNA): TGTGCCAGTAGTCTAAGTTATGGAAACACCATATATTTT. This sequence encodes CASSLSYGNTIYF.

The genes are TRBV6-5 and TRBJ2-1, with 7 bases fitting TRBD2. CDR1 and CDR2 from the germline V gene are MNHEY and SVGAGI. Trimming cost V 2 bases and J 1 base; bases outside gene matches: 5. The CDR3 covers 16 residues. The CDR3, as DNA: TGTGCCAGCAGTTACGTCGCGGGAGTGTCCTACAATGAGCAGTTCTTC. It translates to CASSYVAGVSYNEQFF.

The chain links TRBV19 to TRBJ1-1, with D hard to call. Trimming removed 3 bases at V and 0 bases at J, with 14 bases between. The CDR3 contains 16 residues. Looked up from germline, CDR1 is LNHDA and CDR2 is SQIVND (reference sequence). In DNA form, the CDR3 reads TGTGCCAGTAGTATTAGGGTCGGTCGGATGAACACTGAAGCTTTCTTT. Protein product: CASSIRVGRMNTEAFF.

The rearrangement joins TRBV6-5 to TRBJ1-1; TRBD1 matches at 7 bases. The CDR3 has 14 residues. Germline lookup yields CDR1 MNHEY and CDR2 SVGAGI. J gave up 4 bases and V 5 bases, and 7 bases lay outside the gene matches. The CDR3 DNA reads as TGTGCCAGCAGTACACAGGGGCCGGGCACTGAAGCTTTCTTT. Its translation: CASSTQGPGTEAFF.

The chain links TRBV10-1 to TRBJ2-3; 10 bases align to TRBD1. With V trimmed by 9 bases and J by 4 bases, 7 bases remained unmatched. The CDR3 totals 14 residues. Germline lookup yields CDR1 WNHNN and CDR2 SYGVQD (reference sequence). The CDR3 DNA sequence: TGCGCCAGTAGCGACAGGGGGCTGGCAGATACGCAGTATTTT. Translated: CASSDRGLADTQYF.

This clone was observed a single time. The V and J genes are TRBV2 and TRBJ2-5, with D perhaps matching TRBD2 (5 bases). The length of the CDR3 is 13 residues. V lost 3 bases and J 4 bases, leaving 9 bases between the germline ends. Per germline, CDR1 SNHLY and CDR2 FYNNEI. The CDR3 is CASSERDVETQYF. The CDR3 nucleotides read TGTGCCAGCAGTGAGAGGGATGTAGAGACCCAGTACTTC.

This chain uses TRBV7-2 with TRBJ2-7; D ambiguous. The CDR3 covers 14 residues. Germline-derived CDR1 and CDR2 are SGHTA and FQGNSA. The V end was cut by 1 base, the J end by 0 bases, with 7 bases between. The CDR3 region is CASSLGTSSYEQYF. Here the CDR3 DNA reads TGTGCCAGCAGCTTAGGGACGAGCTCCTACGAGCAGTACTTC.

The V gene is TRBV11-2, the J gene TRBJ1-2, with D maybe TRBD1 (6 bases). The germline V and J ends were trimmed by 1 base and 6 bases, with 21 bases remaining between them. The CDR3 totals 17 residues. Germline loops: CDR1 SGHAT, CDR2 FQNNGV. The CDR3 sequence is CASSLAEDPGEGHGYTF. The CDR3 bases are TGTGCCAGCAGCTTAGCGGAGGATCCAGGGGAAGGGCATGGCTACACCTTC. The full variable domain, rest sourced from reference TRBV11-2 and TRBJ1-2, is EAGVAQSPRYKIIEKRQSVAFWCNPISGHATLYWYQQILGQGPKLLIQFQNNGVVDDSQLPKDRFSAERLKGVDSTLKIQPAKLEDSAVYLCASSLAEDPGEGHGYTFGSGTRLTVV.

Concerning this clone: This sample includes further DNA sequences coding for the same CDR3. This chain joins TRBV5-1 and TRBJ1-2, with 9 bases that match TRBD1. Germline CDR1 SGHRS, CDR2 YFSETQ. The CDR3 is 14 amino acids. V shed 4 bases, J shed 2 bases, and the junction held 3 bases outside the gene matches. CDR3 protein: CASSPGTGNYGYTF. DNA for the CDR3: TGCGCCAGCAGCCCGGGGACAGGGAACTATGGCTACACCTTC. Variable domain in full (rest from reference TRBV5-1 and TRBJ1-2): KAGVTQTPRYLIKTRGQQVTLSCSPISGHRSVSWYQQTPGQGLQFLFEYFSETQRNKGNFPGRFSGRQFSNSRSEMNVSTLELGDSALYLCASSPGTGNYGYTFGSGTRLTVV.

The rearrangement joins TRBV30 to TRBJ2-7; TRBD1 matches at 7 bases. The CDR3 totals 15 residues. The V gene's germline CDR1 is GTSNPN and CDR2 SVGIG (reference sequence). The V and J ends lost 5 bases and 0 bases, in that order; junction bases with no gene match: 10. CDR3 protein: CAWQGTAFSSYEQYF. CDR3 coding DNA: TGTGCCTGGCAGGGGACAGCCTTTAGCTCCTACGAGCAGTACTTC.

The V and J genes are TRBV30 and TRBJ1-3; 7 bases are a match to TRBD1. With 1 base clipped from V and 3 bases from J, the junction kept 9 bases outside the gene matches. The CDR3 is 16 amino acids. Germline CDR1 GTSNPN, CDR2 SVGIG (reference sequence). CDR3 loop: CAWSGFGRGIGNTIYF. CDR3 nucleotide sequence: TGTGCCTGGAGTGGGTTCGGCAGGGGGATTGGAAACACCATATATTTT.

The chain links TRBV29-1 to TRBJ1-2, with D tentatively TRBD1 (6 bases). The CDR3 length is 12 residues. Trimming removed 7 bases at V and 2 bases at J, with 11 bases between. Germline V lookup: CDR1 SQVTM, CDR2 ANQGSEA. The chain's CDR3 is CSGGGSNYGYTF. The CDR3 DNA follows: TGCAGCGGAGGGGGGTCCAACTATGGCTACACCTTC.

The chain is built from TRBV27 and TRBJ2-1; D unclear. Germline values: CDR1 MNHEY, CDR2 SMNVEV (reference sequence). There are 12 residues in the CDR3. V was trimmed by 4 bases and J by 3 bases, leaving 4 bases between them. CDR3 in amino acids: CASSWGYNEQFF. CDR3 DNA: TGTGCCAGCAGTTGGGGCTACAATGAGCAGTTCTTC.

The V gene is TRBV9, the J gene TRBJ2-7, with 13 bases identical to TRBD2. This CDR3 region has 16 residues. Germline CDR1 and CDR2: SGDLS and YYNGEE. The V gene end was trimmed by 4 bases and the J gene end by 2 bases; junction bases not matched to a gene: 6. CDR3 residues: CASSPGGLAGTYEQYF. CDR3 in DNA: TGTGCCAGCAGCCCCGGGGGACTAGCGGGAACCTACGAGCAGTACTTC.

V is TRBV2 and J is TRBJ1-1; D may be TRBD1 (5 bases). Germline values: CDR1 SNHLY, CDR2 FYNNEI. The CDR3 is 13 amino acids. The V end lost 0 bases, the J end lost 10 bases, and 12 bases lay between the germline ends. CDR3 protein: CASSEAFGGRAFF. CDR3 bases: TGTGCCAGCAGTGAAGCTTTCGGGGGAAGAGCTTTCTTT.

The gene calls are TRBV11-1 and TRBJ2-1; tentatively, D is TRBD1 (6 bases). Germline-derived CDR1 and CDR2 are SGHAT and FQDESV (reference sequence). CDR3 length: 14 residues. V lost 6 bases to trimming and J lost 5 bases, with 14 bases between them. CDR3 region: CASRKRYRDNEQFF. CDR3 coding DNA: TGTGCCAGCAGGAAAAGATACAGGGACAATGAGCAGTTCTTC.

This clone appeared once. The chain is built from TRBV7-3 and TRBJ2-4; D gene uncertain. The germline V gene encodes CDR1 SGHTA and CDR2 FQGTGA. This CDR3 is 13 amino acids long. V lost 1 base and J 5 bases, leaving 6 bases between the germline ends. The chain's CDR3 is CASSLNPENIQYF. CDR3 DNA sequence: TGTGCCAGCAGCTTAAATCCAGAAAACATTCAGTACTTC. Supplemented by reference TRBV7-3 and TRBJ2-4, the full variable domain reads GAGVSQTPSNKVTEKGKYVELRCDPISGHTALYWYRQSLGQGPEFLIYFQGTGAADDSGLPNDRFFAVRPEGSVSTLKIQRTERGDSAVYLCASSLNPENIQYFGAGTRLSVL.

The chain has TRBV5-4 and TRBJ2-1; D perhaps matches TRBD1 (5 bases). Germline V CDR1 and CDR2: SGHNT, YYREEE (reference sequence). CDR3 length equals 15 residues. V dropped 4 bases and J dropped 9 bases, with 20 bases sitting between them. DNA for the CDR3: TGTGCCAGCAGCCAAAGCGATAGGGGTAGGGGTGAGCAGTTCTTC. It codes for CASSQSDRGRGEQFF.

In nucleotides, the CDR3 is TGTGCCAGCAGCCGCCAGACTAGCGGGAGGGCTAATGAGCAGTTCTTC. Protein product: CASSRQTSGRANEQFF. The chain combines TRBV14 with TRBJ2-1; 14 nucleotides line up with TRBD2. The CDR3 totals 16 residues. The germline gives CDR1 SGHDN, CDR2 FVKESK. Unmatched junction bases numbered 6, after V lost 4 bases and J lost 7 bases.